This TCR beta chain comes out of a study of cytomegalovirus exposure and HLA in healthy donors. The CDR3 contains 17 residues. Germline V gene data show CDR1 as SEHNR and CDR2 as FQNEAQ (reference sequence). V was pared by 3 bases and J by 1 base, with 7 bases of the junction left unmatched. A multiplex PCR was run with 60 Vbeta primers and 13 Jbeta primers. TCRdb keeps only in-frame clones here, not all; method: immunoSEQ multiplex PCR. The repertoire has more than 100,000 clones, about three fifths of them found once; the top ten carry under 9.5%. The chain links TRBV7-9 to TRBJ1-3; 9 bases are a match to TRBD1. The specimen was PBMCs. The sequence derives from a middle-aged woman in good health and CMV-seropositive. The chain's CDR3 is CASSLSGTGLSGNTIYF. The CDR3 nucleotides read TGTGCCAGCAGCTTGTCCGGGACAGGGCTTTCTGGAAACACCATATATTTT.